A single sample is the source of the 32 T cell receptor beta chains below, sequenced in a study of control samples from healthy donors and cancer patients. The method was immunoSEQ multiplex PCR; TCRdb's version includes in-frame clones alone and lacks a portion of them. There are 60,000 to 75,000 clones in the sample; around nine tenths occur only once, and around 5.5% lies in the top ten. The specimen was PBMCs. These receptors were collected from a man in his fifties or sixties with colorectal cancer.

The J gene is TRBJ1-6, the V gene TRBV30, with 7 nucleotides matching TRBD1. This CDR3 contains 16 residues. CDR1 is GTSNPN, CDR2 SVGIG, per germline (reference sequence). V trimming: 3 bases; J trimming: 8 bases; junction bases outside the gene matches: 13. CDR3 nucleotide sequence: TGTGCCTGGAGACTCCCCAGGGGGGCGGGTTATTCACCCCTCCACTTT. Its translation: CAWRLPRGAGYSPLHF.

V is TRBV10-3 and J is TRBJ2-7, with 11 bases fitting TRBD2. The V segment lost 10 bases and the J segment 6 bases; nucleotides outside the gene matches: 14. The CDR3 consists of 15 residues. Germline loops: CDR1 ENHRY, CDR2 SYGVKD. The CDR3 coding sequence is TGTGCCACGAAAGAGACTAGCGGGGTATCTAGCGAGCAGTACTTC. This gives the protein CATKETSGVSSEQYF.

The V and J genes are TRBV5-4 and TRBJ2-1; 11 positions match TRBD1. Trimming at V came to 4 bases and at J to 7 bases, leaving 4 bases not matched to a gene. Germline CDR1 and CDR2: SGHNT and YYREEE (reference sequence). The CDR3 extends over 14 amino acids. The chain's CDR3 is CASSGDRGYNEQFF. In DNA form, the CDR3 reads TGTGCCAGCAGCGGGGACAGGGGGTATAATGAGCAGTTCTTC.

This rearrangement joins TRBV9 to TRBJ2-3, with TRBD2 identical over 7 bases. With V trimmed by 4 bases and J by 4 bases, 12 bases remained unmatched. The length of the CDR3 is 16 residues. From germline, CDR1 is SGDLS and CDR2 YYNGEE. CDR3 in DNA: TGTGCCAGCAGCATCCGATCGGGACTATCTGCAGATACGCAGTATTTT. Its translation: CASSIRSGLSADTQYF.

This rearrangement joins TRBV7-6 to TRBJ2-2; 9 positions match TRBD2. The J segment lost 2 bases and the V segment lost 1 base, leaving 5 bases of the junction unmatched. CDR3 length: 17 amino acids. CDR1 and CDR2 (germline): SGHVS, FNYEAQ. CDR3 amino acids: CASSLGRLAVNTGELFF. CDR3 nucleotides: TGTGCCAGCAGCTTAGGGAGACTAGCGGTCAACACCGGGGAGCTGTTTTTT.

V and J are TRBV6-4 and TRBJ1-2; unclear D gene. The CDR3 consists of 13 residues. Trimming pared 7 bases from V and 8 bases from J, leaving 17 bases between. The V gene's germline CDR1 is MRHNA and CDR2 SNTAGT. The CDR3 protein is CASNHQPLDGYTF. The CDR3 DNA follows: TGTGCCAGCAATCACCAACCCCTTGACGGCTACACCTTC.

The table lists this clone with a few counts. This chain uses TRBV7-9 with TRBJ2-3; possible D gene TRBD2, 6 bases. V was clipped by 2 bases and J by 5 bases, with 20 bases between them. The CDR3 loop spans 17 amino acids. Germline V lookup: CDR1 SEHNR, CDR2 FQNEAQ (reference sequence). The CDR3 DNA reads TGTGCCAGCAGCTTAAGAGGGGCCGGCCGGGAGAAAGATACGCAGTATTTT. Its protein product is CASSLRGAGREKDTQYF. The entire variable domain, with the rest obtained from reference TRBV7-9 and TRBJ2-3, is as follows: DTGVSQNPRHKITKRGQNVTFRCDPISEHNRLYWYRQTLGQGPEFLTYFQNEAQLEKSRLLSDRFSAERPKGSFSTLEIQRTEQGDSAMYLCASSLRGAGREKDTQYFGPGTRLTVL.

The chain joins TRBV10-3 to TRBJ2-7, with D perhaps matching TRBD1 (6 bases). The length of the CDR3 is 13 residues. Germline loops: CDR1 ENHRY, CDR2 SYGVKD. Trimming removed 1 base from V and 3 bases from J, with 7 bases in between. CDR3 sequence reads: CAISELQGYEQYF. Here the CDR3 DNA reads TGTGCCATCAGTGAGTTACAGGGCTACGAGCAGTACTTC.

CDR3 DNA: TGTGCCATCAGGGTACCAGGGGCAAAGGAGCAGTACTTC. Its translation is CAIRVPGAKEQYF. V gene TRBV10-3 combines with J gene TRBJ2-7; tentatively, D is TRBD1 (6 bases). CDR1 ENHRY and CDR2 SYGVKD come from the germline V gene. CDR3 length: 13 amino acids. Trimming cost V 6 bases and J 7 bases, with 16 bases left between them.

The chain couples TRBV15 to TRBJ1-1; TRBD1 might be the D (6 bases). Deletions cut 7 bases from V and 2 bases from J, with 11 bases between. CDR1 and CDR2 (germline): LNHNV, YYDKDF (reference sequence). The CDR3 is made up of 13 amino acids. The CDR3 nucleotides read TGTGCCACCAAGTGGACAGCTAACACTGAAGCTTTCTTT. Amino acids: CATKWTANTEAFF. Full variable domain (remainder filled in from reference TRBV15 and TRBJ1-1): DAMVIQNPRYQVTQFGKPVTLSCSQTLNHNVMYWYQQKSSQAPKLLFHYYDKDFNNEADTPDNFQSRRPNTSFCFLDIRSPGLGDTAMYLCATKWTANTEAFFGQGTRLTVV.

DNA of the CDR3: TGTGCCAGCAGCCCACCGGGAGCGAGCTCCTACGAGCAGTACTTC. Translating gives CASSPPGASSYEQYF. This chain links TRBV3-1 (or the pseudogene TRBV3-2) with TRBJ2-7; D is perhaps TRBD2 (6 bases). Looked up from germline, CDR1 is LGHDT and CDR2 is YNNKEL (reference sequence). Trimming removed 4 bases at V and 0 bases at J, with 13 bases between. This CDR3 has 15 amino acids.

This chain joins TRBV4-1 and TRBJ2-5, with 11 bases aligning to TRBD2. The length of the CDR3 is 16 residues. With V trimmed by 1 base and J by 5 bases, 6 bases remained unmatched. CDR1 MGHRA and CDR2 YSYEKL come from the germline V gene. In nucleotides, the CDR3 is TGCGCCAGCAGCCAAGTTTTACTAGCGGGGGTTGAGACCCAGTACTTC. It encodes CASSQVLLAGVETQYF.

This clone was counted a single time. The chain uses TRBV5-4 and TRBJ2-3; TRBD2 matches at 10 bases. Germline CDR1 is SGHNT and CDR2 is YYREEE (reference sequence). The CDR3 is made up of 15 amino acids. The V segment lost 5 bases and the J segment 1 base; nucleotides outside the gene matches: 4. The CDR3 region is CASRPGTSGTDTQYF. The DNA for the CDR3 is TGTGCCAGCAGGCCCGGGACTAGCGGCACAGATACGCAGTATTTT.

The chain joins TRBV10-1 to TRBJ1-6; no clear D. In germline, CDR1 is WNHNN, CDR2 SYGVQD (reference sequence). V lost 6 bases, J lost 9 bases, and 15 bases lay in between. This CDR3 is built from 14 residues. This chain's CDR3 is CASRTQRASSPLHF. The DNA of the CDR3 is TGCGCCAGCAGGACACAGAGGGCGTCTTCACCCCTCCACTTT.

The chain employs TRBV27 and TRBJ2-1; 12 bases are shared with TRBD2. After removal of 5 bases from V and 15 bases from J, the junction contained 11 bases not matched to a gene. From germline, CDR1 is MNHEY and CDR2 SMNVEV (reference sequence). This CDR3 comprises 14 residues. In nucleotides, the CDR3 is TGTGCCAGCAGTGCCGGGACTAGCGGGTATCGCCCGTTCTTC. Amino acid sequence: CASSAGTSGYRPFF.

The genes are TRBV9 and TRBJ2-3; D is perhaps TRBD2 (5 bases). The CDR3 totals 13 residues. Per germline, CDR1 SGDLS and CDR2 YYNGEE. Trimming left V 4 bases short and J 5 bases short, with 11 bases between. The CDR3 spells CASSLPAGDTQYF. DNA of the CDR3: TGTGCCAGCAGCCTCCCGGCGGGAGATACGCAGTATTTT.

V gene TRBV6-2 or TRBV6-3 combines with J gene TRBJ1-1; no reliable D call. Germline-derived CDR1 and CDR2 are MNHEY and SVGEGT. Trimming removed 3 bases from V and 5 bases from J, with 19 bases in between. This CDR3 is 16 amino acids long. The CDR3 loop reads CASSYDLGRQETEAFF. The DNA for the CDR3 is TGTGCCAGCAGTTATGATTTGGGTCGGCAGGAGACTGAAGCTTTCTTT.

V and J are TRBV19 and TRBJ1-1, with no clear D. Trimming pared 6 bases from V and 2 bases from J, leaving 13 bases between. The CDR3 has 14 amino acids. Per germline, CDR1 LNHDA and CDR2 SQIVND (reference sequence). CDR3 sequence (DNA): TGTGCCAGTAGCCCACACATAGCTAACACTGAAGCTTTCTTT. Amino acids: CASSPHIANTEAFF.

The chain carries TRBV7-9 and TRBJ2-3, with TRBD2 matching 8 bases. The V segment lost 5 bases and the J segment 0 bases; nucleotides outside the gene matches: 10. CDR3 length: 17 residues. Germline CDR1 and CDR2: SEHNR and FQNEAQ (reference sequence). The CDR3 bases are TGTGCCAGCAGCCCCGGGAGGGGGGGGCGAAGCACAGATACGCAGTATTTT. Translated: CASSPGRGGRSTDTQYF.

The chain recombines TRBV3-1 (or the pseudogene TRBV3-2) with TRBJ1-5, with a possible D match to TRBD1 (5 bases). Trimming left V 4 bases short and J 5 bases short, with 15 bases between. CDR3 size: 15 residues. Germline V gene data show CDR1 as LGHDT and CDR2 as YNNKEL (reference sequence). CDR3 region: CASSPGGAADQPQHF. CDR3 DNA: TGTGCCAGCAGCCCTGGAGGGGCAGCAGATCAGCCCCAGCATTTT.

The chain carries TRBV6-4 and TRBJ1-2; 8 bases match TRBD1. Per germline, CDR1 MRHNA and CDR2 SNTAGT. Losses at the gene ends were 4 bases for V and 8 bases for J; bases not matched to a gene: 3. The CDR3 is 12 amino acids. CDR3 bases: TGTGCCAGCAGTGCGCGACAGGGGGGCTACACCTTC. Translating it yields CASSARQGGYTF.

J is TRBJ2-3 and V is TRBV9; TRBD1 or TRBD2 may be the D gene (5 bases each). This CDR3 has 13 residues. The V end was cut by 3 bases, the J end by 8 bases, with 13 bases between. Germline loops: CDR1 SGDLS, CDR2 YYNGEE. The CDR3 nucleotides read TGTGCCAGCAGCGGAACAGGAGAGGGTACGCAGTATTTT. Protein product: CASSGTGEGTQYF.

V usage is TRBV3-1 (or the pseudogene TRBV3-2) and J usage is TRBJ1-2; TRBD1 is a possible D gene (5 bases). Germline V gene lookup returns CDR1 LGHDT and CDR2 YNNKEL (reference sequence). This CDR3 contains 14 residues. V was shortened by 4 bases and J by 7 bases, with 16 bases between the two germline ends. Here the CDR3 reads CASSPGTALSGYTF. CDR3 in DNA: TGTGCCAGCAGCCCAGGGACGGCTCTATCTGGCTACACCTTC.

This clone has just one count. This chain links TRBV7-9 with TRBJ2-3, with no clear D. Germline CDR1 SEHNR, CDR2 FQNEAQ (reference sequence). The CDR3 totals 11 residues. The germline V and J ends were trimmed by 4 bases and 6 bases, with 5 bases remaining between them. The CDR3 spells CASSSDDTQYF. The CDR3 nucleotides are TGTGCCAGCAGCTCGGACGATACGCAGTATTTT. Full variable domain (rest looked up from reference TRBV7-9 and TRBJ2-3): DTGVSQNPRHKITKRGQNVTFRCDPISEHNRLYWYRQTLGQGPEFLTYFQNEAQLEKSRLLSDRFSAERPKGSFSTLEIQRTEQGDSAMYLCASSSDDTQYFGPGTRLTVL.

The CDR3 here is CASTQDRNTGELFF. CDR3 nucleotide sequence: TGTGCCAGCACTCAGGACAGAAACACCGGGGAGCTGTTTTTT. The chain is built from TRBV6-6 and TRBJ2-2; tentative D call: TRBD1 (6 bases). The V and J ends lost 7 bases and 2 bases respectively, with 11 bases between them. CDR1 and CDR2 (germline): MNHNY, SVGAGI (reference sequence). CDR3 length equals 14 residues.

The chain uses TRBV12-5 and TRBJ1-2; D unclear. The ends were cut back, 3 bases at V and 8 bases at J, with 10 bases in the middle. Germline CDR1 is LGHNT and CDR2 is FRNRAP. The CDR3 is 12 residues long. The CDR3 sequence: CASGFPHGGYTF. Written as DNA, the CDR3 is TGTGCTAGTGGTTTCCCCCATGGAGGCTACACCTTC.

CDR3 residues: CASSYSEVLAKNIQYF. The CDR3 coding sequence is TGTGCCAGCAGTTACTCGGAGGTTCTAGCCAAAAACATTCAGTACTTC. The chain recombines TRBV6-2 or TRBV6-3 with TRBJ2-4; D is possibly TRBD2 (5 bases). The CDR3 contains 16 residues. V was trimmed by 0 bases and J by 0 bases, leaving 9 bases between them. CDR1 and CDR2 from the germline V gene are MNHEY and SVGEGT.

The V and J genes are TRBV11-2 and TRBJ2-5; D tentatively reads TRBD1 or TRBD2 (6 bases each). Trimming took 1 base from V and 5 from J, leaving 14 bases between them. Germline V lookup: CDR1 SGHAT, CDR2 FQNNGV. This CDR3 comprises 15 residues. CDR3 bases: TGTGCCAGCAGCTTAGGAAGGGGGGCCTCCGAGACCCAGTACTTC. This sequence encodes CASSLGRGASETQYF.

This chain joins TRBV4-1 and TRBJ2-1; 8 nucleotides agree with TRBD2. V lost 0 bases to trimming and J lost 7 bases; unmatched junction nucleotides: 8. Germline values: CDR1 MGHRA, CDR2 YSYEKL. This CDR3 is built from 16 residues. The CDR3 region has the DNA TGCGCCAGCAGCCAAGATCTTACTAGCGGTTGGAATGAGCAGTTCTTC. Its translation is CASSQDLTSGWNEQFF.

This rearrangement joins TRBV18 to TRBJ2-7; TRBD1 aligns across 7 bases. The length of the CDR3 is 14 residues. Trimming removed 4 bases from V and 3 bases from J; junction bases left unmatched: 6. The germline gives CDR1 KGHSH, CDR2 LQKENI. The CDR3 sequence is CASSQTTGSYEQYF. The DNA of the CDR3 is TGTGCCAGCTCACAAACGACAGGGAGCTACGAGCAGTACTTC.

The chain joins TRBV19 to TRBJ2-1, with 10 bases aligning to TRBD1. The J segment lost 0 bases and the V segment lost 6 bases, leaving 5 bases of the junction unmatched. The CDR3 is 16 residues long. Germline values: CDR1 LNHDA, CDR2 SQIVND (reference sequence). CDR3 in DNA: TGTGCCAGTAGCTCCGGGACAGGGGTCTCCTACAATGAGCAGTTCTTC. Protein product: CASSSGTGVSYNEQFF.

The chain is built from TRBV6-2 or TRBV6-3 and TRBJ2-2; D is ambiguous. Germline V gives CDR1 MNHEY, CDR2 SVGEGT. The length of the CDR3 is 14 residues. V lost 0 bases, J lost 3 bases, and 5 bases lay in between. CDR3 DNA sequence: TGTGCCAGCAGTTACTCAAGAGACACCGGGGAGCTGTTTTTT. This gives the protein CASSYSRDTGELFF.